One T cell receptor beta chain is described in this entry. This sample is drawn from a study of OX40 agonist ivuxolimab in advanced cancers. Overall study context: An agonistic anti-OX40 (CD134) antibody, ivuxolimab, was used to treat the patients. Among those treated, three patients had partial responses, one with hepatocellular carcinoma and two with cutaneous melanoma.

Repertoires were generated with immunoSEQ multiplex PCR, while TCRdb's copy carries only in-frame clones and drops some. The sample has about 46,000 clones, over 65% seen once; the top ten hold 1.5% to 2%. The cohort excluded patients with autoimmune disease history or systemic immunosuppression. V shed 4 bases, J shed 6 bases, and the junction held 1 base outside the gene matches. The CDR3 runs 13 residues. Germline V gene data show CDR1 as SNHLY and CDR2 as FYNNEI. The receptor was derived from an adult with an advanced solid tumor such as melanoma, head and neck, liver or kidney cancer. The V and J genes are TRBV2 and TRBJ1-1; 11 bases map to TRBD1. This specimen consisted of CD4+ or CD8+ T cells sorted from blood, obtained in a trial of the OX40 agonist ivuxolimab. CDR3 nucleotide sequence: TGTGCCAGCAGTGGGGACAGGGGGGCTGAAGCTTTCTTT. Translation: CASSGDRGAEAFF.